This TCR beta chain stems from a study of T cells in Graves' hyperthyroidism and ophthalmopathy. This clonotype was seen a single time. TCR beta CDR3 sequences were amplified from RNA transcripts. An initial round of RT-PCR targeting the TCR CDR3 relied on the HTBI primer set. TCRdb passed the multiplex PCR reads through MiXCR, listing each CDR3 protein once. The data show about 510,000 distinct CDR3 sequences, 12% to 15% seen once. Trimming left V 2 bases short and J 5 bases short, with 12 bases between. This CDR3 has 15 residues. CDR1 is KGHSH, CDR2 LQKENI, per germline. The PBMCs studied were ones that came from 10 ml fresh peripheral blood.

V and J are TRBV18 and TRBJ2-2; a possible D gene is TRBD2 (5 bases). The sequencing input was blood. The receptor was isolated from a middle-aged woman with Graves' hyperthyroidism. The CDR3, as DNA: TGTGCCAGCTCACCAGTTAGTAGCGCTACCGGGGAGCTGTTTTTT. This translates into CASSPVSSATGELFF.